This T cell receptor beta chain was documented in a study of Tregs in tolerant kidney transplant recipients. In the study overall: The nonmyeloablative bone marrow transplants came from related graft donors, with transient mixed chimerism.

This CDR3 has 10 residues. Trimming took off 1 base at V and 6 bases at J, with 0 bases between the two ends. From germline, CDR1 is SNHLY and CDR2 FYNNEI. Worth noting for this clone: Its antigen remains unknown.

Unstimulated Tregs (CD4+CD25+CD127-) and CD4+CD25- non-Tregs were sorted from PBMCs. The study, taken as a whole, reports: Activated donor B cell expansion appeared to reveal the most relevant donor-specific TCRbeta repertoire.

Data came from immunoSEQ multiplex PCR; TCRdb stores just in-frame clones and leaves some out. The sample records around 66,000 clones, approximately 85% being singletons. Material: Tregs from blood, obtained before the transplant. The chain is built from TRBV2 and TRBJ2-5, with D hard to call. The receptor comes from a human donor who received a combined kidney and bone marrow transplant. CDR3 in DNA: TGTGCCAGCAGTGAAGAGACCCAGTACTTC. It codes for CASSEETQYF.